This passage covers 26 T cell receptor beta chains from one sample sequenced in a study of identical twins. TCRdb analysed the 5' RACE reads with MiXCR anew, one entry per CDR3 protein. Counted here are roughly 1,500,000 distinct CDR3 sequences, around 29% occurring once; the ten biggest clones make up 0.27%. The material sequenced was cord blood. All receptors derive from a newborn girl in good health.

This clonotype was recorded a few times. The V gene is TRBV5-1, the J gene TRBJ2-5; 7 nucleotides align to TRBD1. After removal of 1 base from V and 0 bases from J, the junction contained 3 bases not matched to a gene. Germline CDR1 is SGHRS and CDR2 is YFSETQ. The CDR3 is 15 residues long. The CDR3 spells CASSLFGTDQETQYF. The CDR3 nucleotides read TGCGCCAGCAGCTTGTTTGGGACAGACCAAGAGACCCAGTACTTC.

This clonotype was observed a few times. The chain carries TRBV7-8 and TRBJ2-7; 10 bases agree with TRBD2. The CDR3 has 17 amino acids. With 4 bases clipped from V and 5 bases from J, the junction kept 14 bases outside the gene matches. CDR1 is SGHVS and CDR2 is FQNEAQ in the germline V gene. The CDR3 nucleotides read TGTGCCAGCAGCTCCGAGATTCTAGCGGGGGTCCCCAACGAGCAGTACTTC. Translation: CASSSEILAGVPNEQYF.

This clonotype was seen only a few times. The chain employs TRBV12-3 or TRBV12-4 and TRBJ2-5; TRBD2 aligns across 7 bases. This CDR3 has 16 residues. The V gene end was trimmed by 1 base and the J gene end by 2 bases; junction bases not matched to a gene: 7. CDR3 coding DNA: TGTGCCAGCAGTTTAGTTCAGTCTAGCGGACAAGAGACCCAGTACTTC. Translation gives CASSLVQSSGQETQYF.

The chain recombines TRBV18 with TRBJ2-7, with 13 bases fitting TRBD2. V lost 3 bases to trimming and J lost 4 bases; unmatched junction nucleotides: 12. Germline assignment: CDR1 KGHSH and CDR2 LQKENI. The CDR3 has 18 amino acids. Written as DNA, the CDR3 is TGTGCCAGCTCACCTTTACCCTGGACTAGCGGGAGTCCTTACGAGCAGTACTTC. This encodes CASSPLPWTSGSPYEQYF.

This clonotype showed up just a few times. V gene TRBV12-3 or TRBV12-4 combines with J gene TRBJ2-3, with 8 bases that match TRBD1. V was clipped by 5 bases and J by 7 bases; unmatched bases: 14. The CDR3 length is 16 residues. The CDR3 sequence: CASSHTDRGEPYTQYF. For the CDR3, the DNA is TGTGCCAGCAGTCATACCGACAGGGGAGAGCCTTATACGCAGTATTTT.

This sequence joins TRBV10-3 and TRBJ1-5; D gene uncertain. V was pared by 7 bases and J by 8 bases, with 6 bases between. This CDR3 has 10 amino acids. Germline lookup yields CDR1 ENHRY and CDR2 SYGVKD. As DNA, the CDR3 is TGTGCCATCATTACTAAGCCCCAGCATTTT. Translating it yields CAIITKPQHF.

This clonotype was counted between two and nine times. The chain is built from TRBV27 and TRBJ1-2; 8 bases agree with TRBD1. The V gene's germline CDR1 is MNHEY and CDR2 SMNVEV (reference sequence). V was clipped by 6 bases and J by 2 bases; unmatched bases: 5. This CDR3 has 14 residues. The CDR3 nucleotides are TGTGCCAGCAGACTCAGGGGGCGCAACTATGGCTACACCTTC. It is translated as CASRLRGRNYGYTF.

The V gene is TRBV28, the J gene TRBJ1-4; maybe TRBD1 (6 bases). V was cut by 7 bases and J by 6 bases, with 21 bases left in between. The CDR3 runs to 16 residues. CDR1 is MDHEN and CDR2 is SYDVKM in the germline V gene. For the CDR3, the DNA is TGTGCCAGCACAAAAGGGGGGGGGACTTTAGATGAAAAACTGTTTTTT. Translation gives CASTKGGGTLDEKLFF.

The chain carries TRBV6-1 and TRBJ1-2; D is ambiguous. The V gene's germline CDR1 is MNHNS and CDR2 SASEGT. V was pared by 1 base and J by 7 bases, with 16 bases between. The CDR3 is 15 residues long. The CDR3 coding sequence is TGTGCCAGCAGTGAAGGAAGGACGGTTGCTCTTGGCTACACCTTC. This codes for CASSEGRTVALGYTF.

This clonotype was seen ten or more times. V is TRBV28 and J is TRBJ1-2; perhaps TRBD1 as D (5 bases). V was cut by 4 bases and J by 0 bases, with 15 bases left in between. The CDR3 loop spans 16 amino acids. Germline CDR1 reads MDHEN; CDR2 reads SYDVKM. The CDR3 nucleotides are TGTGCCAGCAGTTCCCCCGGACATCACTCTAACTATGGCTACACCTTC. It specifies CASSSPGHHSNYGYTF.

V is TRBV12-3 or TRBV12-4 and J is TRBJ2-5; no reliable D call. This CDR3 comprises 13 residues. V was clipped by 8 bases and J by 3 bases, with 13 bases between them. In nucleotides, the CDR3 is TGTGCCAGCCCCCGGTGGGCCGAAGAGACCCAGTACTTC. Amino acid sequence: CASPRWAEETQYF.

Here the CDR3 reads CASSFLLVTDTQYF. The CDR3 region has the DNA TGTGCCAGCAGTTTTCTCCTGGTGACAGATACGCAGTATTTT. The chain has TRBV12-3 or TRBV12-4 and TRBJ2-3, with D hard to call. The V end was cut by 3 bases, the J end by 3 bases, with 10 bases between. The CDR3 covers 14 residues.

This clonotype was detected a few times. The rearrangement joins TRBV12-3 or TRBV12-4 to TRBJ2-3, with D tentatively TRBD1 (6 bases). The CDR3 contains 13 residues. V lost 7 bases and J lost 6, with 14 bases in between. The CDR3 here is CASNRDTADTQYF. Written as DNA, the CDR3 is TGTGCCAGCAACCGGGACACAGCGGATACGCAGTATTTT.

The sample holds a few counts of this clonotype. CDR3 in amino acids: CAISVDRAYEQYF. The DNA for the CDR3 is TGTGCCATCAGTGTTGACAGGGCCTACGAGCAGTACTTC. The chain combines TRBV10-3 with TRBJ2-7; 7 nucleotides agree with TRBD1. Germline CDR1 reads ENHRY; CDR2 reads SYGVKD. The CDR3 length is 13 residues. J was trimmed by 2 bases and V by 4 bases; bases with no gene match: 2.

The chain is built from TRBV5-1 and TRBJ1-1; TRBD1 agrees at 7 bases. The CDR3 has 16 residues. Germline values: CDR1 SGHRS, CDR2 YFSETQ. V gave up 4 bases and J gave up 7 bases; unmatched junction bases: 16. The CDR3 region has the DNA TGCGCCAGCAGCGACGACAGGGTTGGACCGGTAGGTGAAGCTTTCTTT. Translation gives CASSDDRVGPVGEAFF.

A note on this clonotype: Its ends do not fully match the called genes, so a read error is possible. J is TRBJ2-1 and V is TRBV11-2; TRBD2 matches 9 bases. This CDR3 comprises 17 residues. Germline loops: CDR1 SGHAT, CDR2 FQNNGV. In DNA, the CDR3 is TGTGCCGGCAGCGCCCCCTCTAGCGGGACTCAACCCAATGAGCAGTTCTTC. Protein: CAGSAPSSGTQPNEQFF.

The V and J genes are TRBV20-1 and TRBJ1-2; D is possibly TRBD1 (5 bases). The CDR3 sequence is 13 residues long. Trimming took off 5 bases at V and 8 bases at J, with 18 bases between the two ends. Germline V gene data show CDR1 as DFQATT and CDR2 as SNEGSKA (reference sequence). As DNA, the CDR3 is TGCAGTGCTTACCGGGGGGATACTGGCGGCTACACCTTC. Protein sequence: CSAYRGDTGGYTF.

In its sample, this clonotype was seen a few times. The J gene is TRBJ2-1, the V gene TRBV4-1; possibly TRBD2 for D (6 bases). Germline-derived CDR1 and CDR2 are MGHRA and YSYEKL. This CDR3 region has 13 residues. V was trimmed by 5 bases and J by 5 bases, leaving 10 bases between them. DNA for the CDR3: TGCGCCAGCAGCACTCCGGGAGACAATGAGCAGTTCTTC. It encodes CASSTPGDNEQFF.

The chain employs TRBV7-2 and TRBJ2-7; possible D gene TRBD2, 5 bases. Between the trimmed V and J ends, which lost 5 bases and 1 base, there was a span of 18 bases. CDR3 size: 16 residues. Germline assignment: CDR1 SGHTA and CDR2 FQGNSA. CDR3 nucleotides: TGTGCCAGCAGCCTTGTCGGGGAAAGGTTATCCTACGAGCAGTACTTC. Its translation is CASSLVGERLSYEQYF. Combining the CDR3 with reference TRBV7-2 and TRBJ2-7 gives the whole variable domain GAGVSQSPSNKVTEKGKDVELRCDPISGHTALYWYRQSLGQGLEFLIYFQGNSAPDKSGLPSDRFSAERTGGSVSTLTIQRTQQEDSAVYLCASSLVGERLSYEQYFGPGTRLTVT.

This clonotype was recorded a few times. V is TRBV12-3 or TRBV12-4 and J is TRBJ2-6, with a weak D call TRBD2 (6 bases). V lost 3 bases, J lost 0 bases, and 9 bases lay in between. The CDR3 sequence is 16 residues long. Written as DNA, the CDR3 is TGTGCCAGCAGTTTGGGACTCATCTCTGGGGCCAACGTCCTGACTTTC. Translating gives CASSLGLISGANVLTF.

The chain combines TRBV4-1 with TRBJ2-7; TRBD2 agrees at 9 bases. The V and J ends lost 1 base and 4 bases, in that order; junction bases with no gene match: 20. The CDR3 totals 20 residues. In germline, CDR1 is MGHRA, CDR2 YSYEKL. The CDR3 nucleotides are TGCGCCAGCAGCCAAGGAAGTAAGGCTAGCGGGGATATACGTAGATACGAGCAGTACTTC. Translated, it gives CASSQGSKASGDIRRYEQYF.

This sequence joins TRBV7-9 and TRBJ2-5; D remains unclear. This CDR3 region has 16 residues. V was clipped by 5 bases and J by 0 bases, with 16 bases between them. CDR1 is SEHNR and CDR2 is FQNEAQ in the germline V gene (reference sequence). The CDR3 loop is CASSAHRDLNQETQYF. CDR3 DNA sequence: TGTGCCAGCAGCGCCCACAGAGACTTAAACCAAGAGACCCAGTACTTC.

As regards this clonotype: This clone may be a read error of a much larger clone one base away. V usage is TRBV7-8 and J usage is TRBJ2-1, with 7 nucleotides matching TRBD2. J was trimmed by 3 bases and V by 1 base; bases with no gene match: 6. CDR1 and CDR2 (germline): SGHVS, FQNEAQ. The CDR3 sequence is 16 residues long. The CDR3 DNA reads as TGTGCCAGCAGCTTAGAGCGGGGACTTCTCTACAATGAGCAGTTCTTC. Translating it yields CASSLERGLLYNEQFF.

This clonotype was seen only a few times. The chain is built from TRBV25-1 and TRBJ2-7; 7 nucleotides line up with TRBD2. The V gene's germline CDR1 is MGHDK and CDR2 SYGVNS. This CDR3 region has 14 residues. The V and J ends lost 3 bases and 0 bases, in that order; junction bases with no gene match: 2. As DNA, the CDR3 is TGTGCCAGCAGTGACAGGACTAGCTCCTACGAGCAGTACTTC. Translation gives CASSDRTSSYEQYF.

The chain has TRBV2 and TRBJ2-3; D remains ambiguous. The CDR3 runs to 16 residues. V was shortened by 11 bases and J by 6 bases, with 27 bases between the two germline ends. The germline CDR1 and CDR2 sequences are SNHLY and FYNNEI. The CDR3 nucleotides are TGTGCCGGCATCCTAGGTCTAACTCCGCGGCCCGATACGCAGTATTTT. It specifies CAGILGLTPRPDTQYF.

The CDR3 coding sequence is TGCAGTGCTACTTATCAGGGGAACACTGAAGCTTTCTTT. Amino acid sequence: CSATYQGNTEAFF. V and J are TRBV20-1 and TRBJ1-1; D might be TRBD1 (5 bases). The CDR3 spans 13 residues. The germline V gene encodes CDR1 DFQATT and CDR2 SNEGSKA (reference sequence). V gave up 4 bases and J gave up 1 base, with 10 bases separating them.